This TCR beta chain appears in the sequencing data of a study of T cell repertoires in cytomegalovirus infection. The wider study: Matching HLA type and CMV infection were both indicated by public TCR beta signatures.

MiXCR, run by TCRdb on the reads, gives a single entry per CDR3 protein. The sample lists some 54,000 distinct CDR3 sequences, around a fifth occurring once. This clonotype has a handful of counts. Antigen unknown. Germline V gives CDR1 DFQATT, CDR2 SNEGSKA (reference sequence). The CDR3 contains 16 residues. Trimming took 5 bases from V and 6 from J, leaving 22 bases between them. Sample: CD8+ T cells from cultured PBMCs, taken from culture after CMV antigen stimulation. The rearrangement joins TRBV20-1 to TRBJ2-2; maybe TRBD2 (6 bases). This TCR came from a human donor in good health (CMV status not recorded). Some clones in this sample may be carry-over from other donors' samples. CDR3 amino acids: CSALPGTGERAGELFF. The CDR3, as DNA: TGCAGTGCTCTACCGGGGACGGGGGAAAGGGCCGGGGAGCTGTTTTTT.